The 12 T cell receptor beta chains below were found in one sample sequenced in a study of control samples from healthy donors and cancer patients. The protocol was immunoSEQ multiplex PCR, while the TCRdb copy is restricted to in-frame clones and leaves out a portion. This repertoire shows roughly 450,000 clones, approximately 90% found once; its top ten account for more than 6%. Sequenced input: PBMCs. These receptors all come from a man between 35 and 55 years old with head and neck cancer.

CDR3 sequence (DNA): TGTGCCCTGAGAGGGAGCTCCTACAATGAGCAGTTCTTC. Protein sequence: CALRGSSYNEQFF. The chain carries TRBV30 and TRBJ2-1; D perhaps matches TRBD2 (5 bases). In germline, CDR1 is GTSNPN, CDR2 SVGIG (reference sequence). With 8 bases removed from V and 0 bases from J, the gap between germline ends came to 11 bases. This CDR3 has 13 residues.

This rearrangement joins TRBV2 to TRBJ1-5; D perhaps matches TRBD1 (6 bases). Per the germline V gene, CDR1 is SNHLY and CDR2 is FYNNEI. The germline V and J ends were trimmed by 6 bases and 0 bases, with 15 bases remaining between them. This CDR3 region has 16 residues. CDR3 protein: CASRDLLGASNQPQHF. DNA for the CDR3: TGTGCCAGCAGGGACCTATTGGGGGCTAGCAATCAGCCCCAGCATTTT. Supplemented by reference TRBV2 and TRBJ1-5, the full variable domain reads EPEVTQTPSHQVTQMGQEVILRCVPISNHLYFYWYRQILGQKVEFLVSFYNNEISEKSEIFDDQFSVERPDGSNFTLKIRSTKLEDSAMYFCASRDLLGASNQPQHFGDGTRLSIL.

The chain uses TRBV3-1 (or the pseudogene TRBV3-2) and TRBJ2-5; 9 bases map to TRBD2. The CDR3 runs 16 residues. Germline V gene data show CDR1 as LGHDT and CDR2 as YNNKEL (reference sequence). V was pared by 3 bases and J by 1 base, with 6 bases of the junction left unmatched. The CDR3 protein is CASSQASGELQETQYF. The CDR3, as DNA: TGTGCCAGCAGCCAGGCTAGCGGGGAACTCCAAGAGACCCAGTACTTC.

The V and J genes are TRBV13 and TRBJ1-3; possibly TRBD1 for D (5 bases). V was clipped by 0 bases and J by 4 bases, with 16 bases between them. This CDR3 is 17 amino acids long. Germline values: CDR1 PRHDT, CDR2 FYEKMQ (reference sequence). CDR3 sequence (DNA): TGTGCCAGCAGCTTAGGCCAAAGGGGACTCTCGGGAAACACCATATATTTT. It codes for CASSLGQRGLSGNTIYF. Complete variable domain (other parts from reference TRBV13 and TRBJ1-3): AAGVIQSPRHLIKEKRETATLKCYPIPRHDTVYWYQQGPGQDPQFLISFYEKMQSDKGSIPDRFSAQQFSDYHSELNMSSLELGDSALYFCASSLGQRGLSGNTIYFGEGSWLTVV.

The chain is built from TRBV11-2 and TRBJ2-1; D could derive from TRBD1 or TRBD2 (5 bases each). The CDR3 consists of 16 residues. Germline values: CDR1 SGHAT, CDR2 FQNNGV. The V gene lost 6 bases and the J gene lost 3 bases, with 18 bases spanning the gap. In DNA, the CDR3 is TGTGCCAGCAGACGCTACACCGGGACGGACTACAATGAGCAGTTCTTC. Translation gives CASRRYTGTDYNEQFF.

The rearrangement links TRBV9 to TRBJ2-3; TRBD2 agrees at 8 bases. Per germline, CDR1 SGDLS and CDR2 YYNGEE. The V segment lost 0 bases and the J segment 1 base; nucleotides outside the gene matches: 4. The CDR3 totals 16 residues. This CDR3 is CASSVGASGRTDTQYF. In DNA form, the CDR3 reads TGTGCCAGCAGCGTAGGGGCTAGCGGGCGCACAGATACGCAGTATTTT. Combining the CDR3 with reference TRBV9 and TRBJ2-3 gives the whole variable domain DSGVTQTPKHLITATGQRVTLRCSPRSGDLSVYWYQQSLDQGLQFLIQYYNGEERAKGNILERFSAQQFPDLHSELNLSSLELGDSALYFCASSVGASGRTDTQYFGPGTRLTVL.

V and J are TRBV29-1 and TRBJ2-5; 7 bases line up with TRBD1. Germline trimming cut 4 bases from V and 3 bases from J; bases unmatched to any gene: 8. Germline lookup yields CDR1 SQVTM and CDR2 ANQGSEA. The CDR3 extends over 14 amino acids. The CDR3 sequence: CSVVSGRGKETQYF. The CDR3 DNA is TGCAGCGTTGTATCGGGCAGGGGGAAAGAGACCCAGTACTTC.

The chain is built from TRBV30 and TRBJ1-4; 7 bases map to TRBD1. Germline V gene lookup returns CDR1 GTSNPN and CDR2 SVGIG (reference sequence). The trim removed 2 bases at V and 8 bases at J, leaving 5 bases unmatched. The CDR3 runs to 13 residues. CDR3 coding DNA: TGTGCCTGGAGTAGAGGGGGCAGCGAAAAACTGTTTTTT. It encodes CAWSRGGSEKLFF.

The CDR3 region is CATSRDHRQAINEKLFF. DNA of the CDR3: TGTGCCACCAGCAGAGATCACCGACAGGCCATAAATGAAAAACTGTTTTTT. The chain combines TRBV15 with TRBJ1-4; tentative D call: TRBD1 (6 bases). Trimming pared 0 bases from V and 5 bases from J, leaving 16 bases between. Germline V gene data show CDR1 as LNHNV and CDR2 as YYDKDF (reference sequence). This CDR3 spans 17 amino acids.

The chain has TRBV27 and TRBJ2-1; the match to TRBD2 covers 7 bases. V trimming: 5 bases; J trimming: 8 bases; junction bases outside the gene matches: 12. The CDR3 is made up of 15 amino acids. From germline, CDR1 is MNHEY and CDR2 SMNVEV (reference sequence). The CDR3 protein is CASSTRLAEDDEQFF. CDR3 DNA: TGTGCCAGCAGTACTAGACTAGCAGAGGACGATGAGCAGTTCTTC.

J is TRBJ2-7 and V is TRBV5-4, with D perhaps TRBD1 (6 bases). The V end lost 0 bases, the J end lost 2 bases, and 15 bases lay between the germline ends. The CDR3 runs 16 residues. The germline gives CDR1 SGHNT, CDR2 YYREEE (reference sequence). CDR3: CASSLAGHPTPYEQYF. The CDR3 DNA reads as TGTGCCAGCAGCTTGGCGGGACACCCAACTCCCTACGAGCAGTACTTC.

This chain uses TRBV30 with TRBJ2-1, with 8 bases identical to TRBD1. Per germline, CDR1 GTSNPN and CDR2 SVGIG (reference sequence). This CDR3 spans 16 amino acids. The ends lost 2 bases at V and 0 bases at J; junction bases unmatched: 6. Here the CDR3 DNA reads TGTGCCTGGAGTCCATCCGGGACAGGCTCCTACAATGAGCAGTTCTTC. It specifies CAWSPSGTGSYNEQFF.